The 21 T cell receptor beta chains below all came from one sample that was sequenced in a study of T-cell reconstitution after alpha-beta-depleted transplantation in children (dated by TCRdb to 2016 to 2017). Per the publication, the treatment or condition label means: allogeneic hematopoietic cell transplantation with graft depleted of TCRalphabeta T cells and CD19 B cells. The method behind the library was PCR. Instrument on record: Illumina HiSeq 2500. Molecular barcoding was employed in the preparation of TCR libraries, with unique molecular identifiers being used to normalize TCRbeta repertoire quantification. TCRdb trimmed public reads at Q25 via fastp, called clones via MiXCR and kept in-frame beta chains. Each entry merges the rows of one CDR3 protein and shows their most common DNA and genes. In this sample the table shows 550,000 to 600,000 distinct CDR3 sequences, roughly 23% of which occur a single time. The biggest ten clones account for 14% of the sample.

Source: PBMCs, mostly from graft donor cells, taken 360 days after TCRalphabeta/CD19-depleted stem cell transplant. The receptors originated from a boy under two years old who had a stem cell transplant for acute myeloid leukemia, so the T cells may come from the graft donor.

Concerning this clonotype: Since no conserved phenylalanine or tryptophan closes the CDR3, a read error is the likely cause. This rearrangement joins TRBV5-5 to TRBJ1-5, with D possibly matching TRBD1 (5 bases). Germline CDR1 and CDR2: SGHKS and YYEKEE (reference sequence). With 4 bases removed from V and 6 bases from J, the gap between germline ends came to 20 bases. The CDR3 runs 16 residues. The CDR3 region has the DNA TGTGCCAGCAGCCTATCTAGTAGGTGGGGACCTCAGCCCCAGCATTGT. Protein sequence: CASSLSSRWGPQPQHC.

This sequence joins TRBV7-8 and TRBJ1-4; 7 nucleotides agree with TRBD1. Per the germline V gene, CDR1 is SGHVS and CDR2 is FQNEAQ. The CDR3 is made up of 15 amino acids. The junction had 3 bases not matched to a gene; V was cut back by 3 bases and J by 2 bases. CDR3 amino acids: CASSFTGETNEKLFF. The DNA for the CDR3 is TGTGCCAGCAGCTTCACAGGGGAGACTAATGAAAAACTGTTTTTT.

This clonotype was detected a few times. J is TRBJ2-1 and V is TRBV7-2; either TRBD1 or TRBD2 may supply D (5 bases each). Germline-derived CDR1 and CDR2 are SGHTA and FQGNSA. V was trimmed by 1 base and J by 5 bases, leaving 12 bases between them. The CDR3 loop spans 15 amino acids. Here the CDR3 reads CASSLVRGRDNEQFF. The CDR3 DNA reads TGTGCCAGCAGCTTAGTACGGGGACGAGACAATGAGCAGTTCTTC.

The CDR3 DNA sequence: TGTGCCAGCAGCCCCCGGGACAGGGGAACTTACGAGCAGTACTTC. Its protein is CASSPRDRGTYEQYF. The rearrangement links TRBV7-2 to TRBJ2-7; 10 nucleotides agree with TRBD1. Trimming took 5 bases from V and 4 from J; bases not matched to a gene: 8. CDR3 size: 15 residues. Germline V gene lookup returns CDR1 SGHTA and CDR2 FQGNSA.

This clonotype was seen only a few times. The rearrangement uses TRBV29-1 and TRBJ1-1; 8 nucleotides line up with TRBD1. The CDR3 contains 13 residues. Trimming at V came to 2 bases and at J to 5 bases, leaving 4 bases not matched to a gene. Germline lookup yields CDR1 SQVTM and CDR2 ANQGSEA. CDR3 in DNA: TGCAGCGTTGAACAGGGGGCAAGGACTGAAGCTTTCTTT. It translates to CSVEQGARTEAFF.

The CDR3 DNA reads TGTGCCAGCGCCCAGTACAGGGAGACCCAGTACTTC. As protein: CASAQYRETQYF. This rearrangement joins TRBV13 to TRBJ2-5; perhaps TRBD1 as D (5 bases). Trimming took 8 bases from V and 5 from J, leaving 12 bases between them. The germline CDR1 and CDR2 sequences are PRHDT and FYEKMQ (reference sequence). The CDR3 covers 12 residues.

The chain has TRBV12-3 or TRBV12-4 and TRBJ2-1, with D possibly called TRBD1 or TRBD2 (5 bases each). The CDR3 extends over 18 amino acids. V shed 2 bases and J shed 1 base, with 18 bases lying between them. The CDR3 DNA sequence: TGTGCCAGCAGTTTACCCAGGGTGTTTGGGAGTTCCTACAATGAGCAGTTCTTC. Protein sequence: CASSLPRVFGSSYNEQFF.

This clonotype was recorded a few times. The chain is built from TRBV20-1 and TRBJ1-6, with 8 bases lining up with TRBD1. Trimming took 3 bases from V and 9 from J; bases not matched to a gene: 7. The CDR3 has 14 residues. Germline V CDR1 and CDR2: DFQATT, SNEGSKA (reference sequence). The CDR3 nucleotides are TGCAGTGCTAGTACCCAGGGGGCCGGTTCACCCCTCCACTTT. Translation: CSASTQGAGSPLHF.

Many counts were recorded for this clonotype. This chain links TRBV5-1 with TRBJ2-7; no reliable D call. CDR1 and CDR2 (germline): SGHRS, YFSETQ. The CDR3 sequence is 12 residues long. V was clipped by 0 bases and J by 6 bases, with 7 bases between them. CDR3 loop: CASSLEETEQYF. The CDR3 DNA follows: TGCGCCAGCAGCTTGGAAGAAACCGAGCAGTACTTC.

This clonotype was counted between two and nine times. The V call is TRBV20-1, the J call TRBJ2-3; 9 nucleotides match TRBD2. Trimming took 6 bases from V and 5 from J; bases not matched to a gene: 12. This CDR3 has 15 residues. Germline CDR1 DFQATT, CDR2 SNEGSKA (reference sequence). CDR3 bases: TGCAGTGCCGCACCGTGGCGGGGGGGACGAGATACGCAGTATTTT. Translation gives CSAAPWRGGRDTQYF.

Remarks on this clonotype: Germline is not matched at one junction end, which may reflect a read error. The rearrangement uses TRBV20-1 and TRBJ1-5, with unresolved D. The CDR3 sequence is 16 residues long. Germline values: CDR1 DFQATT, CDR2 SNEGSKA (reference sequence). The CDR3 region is CSASPPGSGHNQPQDF. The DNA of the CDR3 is TGCAGTGCTAGCCCCCCAGGTAGTGGCCACAATCAGCCCCAGGATTTT.

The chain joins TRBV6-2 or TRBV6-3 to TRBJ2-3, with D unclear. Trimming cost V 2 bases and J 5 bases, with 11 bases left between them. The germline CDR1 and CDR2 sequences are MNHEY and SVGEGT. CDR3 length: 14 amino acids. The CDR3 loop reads CASSYGPAKDTQYF. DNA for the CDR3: TGTGCCAGCAGTTACGGCCCTGCTAAAGATACGCAGTATTTT.

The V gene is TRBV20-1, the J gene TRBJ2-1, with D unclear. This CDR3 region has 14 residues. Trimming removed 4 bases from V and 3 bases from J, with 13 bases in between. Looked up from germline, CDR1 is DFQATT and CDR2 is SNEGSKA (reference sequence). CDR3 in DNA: TGCAGTGCTACGACCAGAAGAAACTACAATGAGCAGTTCTTC. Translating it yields CSATTRRNYNEQFF.

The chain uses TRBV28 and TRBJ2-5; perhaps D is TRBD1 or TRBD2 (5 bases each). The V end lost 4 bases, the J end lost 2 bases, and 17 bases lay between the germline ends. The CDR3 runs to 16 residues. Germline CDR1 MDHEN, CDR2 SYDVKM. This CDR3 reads CASSWGFRWRQETQYF. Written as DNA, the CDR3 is TGTGCCAGCAGTTGGGGGTTCCGGTGGCGGCAAGAGACCCAGTACTTC.

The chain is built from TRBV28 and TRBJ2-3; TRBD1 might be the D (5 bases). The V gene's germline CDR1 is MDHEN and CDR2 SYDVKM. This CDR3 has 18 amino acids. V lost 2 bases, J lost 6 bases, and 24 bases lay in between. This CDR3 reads CASSLRRMGYRTRDTQYF. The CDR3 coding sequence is TGTGCCAGCAGTTTACGGCGGATGGGATACCGGACAAGGGATACGCAGTATTTT.

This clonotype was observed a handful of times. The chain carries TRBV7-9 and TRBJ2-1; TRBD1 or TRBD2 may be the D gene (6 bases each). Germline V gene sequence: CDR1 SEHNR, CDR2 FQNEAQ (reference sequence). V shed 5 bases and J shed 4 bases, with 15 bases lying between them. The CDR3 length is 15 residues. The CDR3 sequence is CASSPNRAGYNEQFF. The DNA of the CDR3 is TGTGCCAGCAGCCCAAACAGGGCGGGGTACAATGAGCAGTTCTTC.

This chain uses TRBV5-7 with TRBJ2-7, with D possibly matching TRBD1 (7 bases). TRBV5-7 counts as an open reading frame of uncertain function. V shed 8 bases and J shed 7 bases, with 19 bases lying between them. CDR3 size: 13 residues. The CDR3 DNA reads TGTGCCAGATCAGGGGGGATAGTAGGGGAGCAGTACGTC. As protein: CARSGGIVGEQYV.

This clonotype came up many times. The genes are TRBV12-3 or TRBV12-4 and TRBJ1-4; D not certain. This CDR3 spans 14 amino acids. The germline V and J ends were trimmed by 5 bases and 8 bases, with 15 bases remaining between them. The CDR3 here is CASSPRALREKLFF. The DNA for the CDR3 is TGTGCCAGCAGTCCCCGGGCCCTTAGGGAAAAACTGTTTTTT.

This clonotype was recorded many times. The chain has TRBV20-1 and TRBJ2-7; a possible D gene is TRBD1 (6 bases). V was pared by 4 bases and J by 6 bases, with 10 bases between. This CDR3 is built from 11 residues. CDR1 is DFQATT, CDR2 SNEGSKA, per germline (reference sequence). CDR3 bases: TGCAGTGCTATCCAGGGGCGCGAGCAGTACGTC. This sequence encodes CSAIQGREQYV.

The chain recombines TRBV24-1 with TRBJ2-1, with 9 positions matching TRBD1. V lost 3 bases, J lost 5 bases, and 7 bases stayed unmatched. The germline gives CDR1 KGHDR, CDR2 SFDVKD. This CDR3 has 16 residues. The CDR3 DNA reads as TGTGCCACCAGTGATCTCAACAGGGGGCGAGACAATGAGCAGTTCTTC. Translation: CATSDLNRGRDNEQFF.

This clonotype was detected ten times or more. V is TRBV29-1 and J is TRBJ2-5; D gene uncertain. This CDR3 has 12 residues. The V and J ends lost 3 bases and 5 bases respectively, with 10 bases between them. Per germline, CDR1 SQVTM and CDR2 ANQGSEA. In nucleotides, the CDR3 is TGCAGCGTTGATTCGGTCGGGGAGACCCAGTACTTC. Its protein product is CSVDSVGETQYF.